What follows are 28 T cell receptor beta chains derived from one specimen sequenced in a study of T cells after yellow fever vaccination. TCRdb ran MiXCR on the 5' RACE reads and lists one entry per CDR3 protein. This sample has about 230,000 distinct CDR3 sequences, with roughly 6.8% found just once. Material: CD4+ T cells sorted from PBMCs, obtained on the day of the yellow fever booster vaccination. The receptors originated from a man younger than 45 who received the YFV17D yellow fever vaccine.

This clonotype was picked up a small number of times. The chain employs TRBV12-3 or TRBV12-4 and TRBJ2-5, with 7 bases matching TRBD2. After removal of 5 bases from V and 5 bases from J, the junction contained 8 bases not matched to a gene. This CDR3 region has 14 residues. Here the CDR3 reads CASSRDYQFETQYF. CDR3 DNA sequence: TGTGCCAGCAGTCGGGACTACCAGTTCGAGACCCAGTACTTC.

The rearrangement links TRBV7-2 to TRBJ2-1, with D possibly being TRBD2 (6 bases). The CDR3 has 14 amino acids. The germline V and J ends were trimmed by 3 bases and 5 bases, with 11 bases remaining between them. Germline-derived CDR1 and CDR2 are SGHTA and FQGNSA. The CDR3 region has the DNA TGTGCCAGCAGCTTTGAAAGGAGGGACAATGAGCAGTTCTTC. This gives the protein CASSFERRDNEQFF.

This clonotype was seen repeatedly, ten times or more. The chain recombines TRBV7-9 with TRBJ2-7; TRBD2 matches at 10 bases. With 6 bases clipped from V and 1 base from J, the junction kept 12 bases outside the gene matches. The CDR3 extends over 17 amino acids. Germline values: CDR1 SEHNR, CDR2 FQNEAQ (reference sequence). The CDR3 reads CASSWGASGSGSYEQYF. The CDR3 DNA reads as TGTGCCAGCAGTTGGGGGGCTAGCGGGAGTGGGTCCTACGAGCAGTACTTC.

At least ten counts were recorded for this clonotype. The rearrangement uses TRBV5-1 and TRBJ2-3; D might be TRBD1 (5 bases). This CDR3 spans 14 amino acids. V was trimmed by 7 bases and J by 4 bases, leaving 16 bases between them. Per the germline V gene, CDR1 is SGHRS and CDR2 is YFSETQ. The CDR3 loop reads CASSARAPPDTQYF. Here the CDR3 DNA reads TGCGCCAGCTCAGCCAGGGCCCCCCCAGATACGCAGTATTTT.

The rearrangement uses TRBV6-5 and TRBJ2-3, with D perhaps assigned TRBD1 or TRBD2 (6 bases each). The CDR3 extends over 13 amino acids. V shed 2 bases and J shed 9 bases, with 12 bases lying between them. From germline, CDR1 is MNHEY and CDR2 SVGAGI. This chain's CDR3 is CASSYQEGGTQYF. The CDR3 bases are TGTGCCAGCAGTTACCAGGAGGGGGGAACGCAGTATTTT.

This clonotype was recorded a few times. The chain links TRBV5-6 to TRBJ2-1; weak D call: TRBD1 (5 bases). From germline, CDR1 is SGHDT and CDR2 YYEEEE. CDR3 length equals 15 residues. Trimming shortened V by 2 bases and J by 2 bases, and 11 bases separated the two germline ends. The CDR3 DNA is TGTGCCAGCAGCTTTTCAGGGTTCCCCTACAATGAGCAGTTCTTC. Protein product: CASSFSGFPYNEQFF.

This clonotype was seen many times. The CDR3 spells CASSLGQGMRETQYF. The CDR3 coding sequence is TGCGCCAGCAGCTTGGGACAGGGGATGCGGGAGACCCAGTACTTC. The chain couples TRBV5-1 to TRBJ2-5, with 8 bases matching TRBD1. This CDR3 is 15 amino acids long. V dropped 0 bases and J dropped 5; count of bases not matched to a gene: 6. The germline gives CDR1 SGHRS, CDR2 YFSETQ.

The chain has TRBV27 and TRBJ2-1; D remains ambiguous. Germline lookup yields CDR1 MNHEY and CDR2 SMNVEV (reference sequence). V was pared by 0 bases and J by 7 bases, with 13 bases between. The CDR3 consists of 15 residues. The CDR3 coding sequence is TGTGCCAGCAGTTTATCCCCACATGGAAGGAATGAGCAGTTCTTC. Residues: CASSLSPHGRNEQFF.

A few counts support this clonotype. The chain couples TRBV3-1 to TRBJ1-6; D gene ambiguous. V was cut by 1 base and J by 10 bases, with 8 bases left in between. The CDR3 covers 13 residues. The germline V gene encodes CDR1 LGHDT and CDR2 YNNKEL (reference sequence). CDR3 bases: TGTGCCAGCAGCCAAGTGGGTTCATCACCCCTCCACTTT. Translating gives CASSQVGSSPLHF.

The chain has TRBV5-1 and TRBJ2-3; D ambiguous. Germline assignment: CDR1 SGHRS and CDR2 YFSETQ. The CDR3 runs 12 residues. The V and J ends lost 3 bases and 6 bases respectively, with 8 bases between them. Written as DNA, the CDR3 is TGCGCCAGCAGCTGGTTCAAGGATACGCAGTATTTT. Its protein is CASSWFKDTQYF.

A few counts support this clonotype. CDR3 nucleotides: TGTGCCACCCTAGGACAGGGTGGGTACCAAGAGACCCAGTACTTC. Its translation is CATLGQGGYQETQYF. This chain connects TRBV14 to TRBJ2-5, with 8 bases matching TRBD1. CDR3 length: 15 amino acids. V dropped 10 bases and J dropped 0; count of bases not matched to a gene: 10. From germline, CDR1 is SGHDN and CDR2 FVKESK.

Only a few counts were recorded for this clonotype. This chain uses TRBV12-3 or TRBV12-4 with TRBJ2-2, with 7 positions matching TRBD1. With V trimmed by 7 bases and J by 0 bases, 8 bases remained unmatched. The CDR3 consists of 16 residues. CDR3 sequence reads: CASNPQGFANTGELFF. The CDR3 region has the DNA TGTGCCAGCAACCCACAGGGGTTTGCGAACACCGGGGAGCTGTTTTTT.

This clonotype was counted between two and nine times. The chain couples TRBV18 to TRBJ2-2, with 9 bases that match TRBD1. Germline lookup yields CDR1 KGHSH and CDR2 LQKENI. V lost 6 bases and J lost 4; bases outside the gene matches: 9. This CDR3 comprises 16 residues. The CDR3 region is CASSPSGTGITGELFF. CDR3 coding DNA: TGTGCCAGCTCTCCGAGTGGGACAGGGATCACCGGGGAGCTGTTTTTT.

This clonotype was detected only a few times. The chain uses TRBV20-1 and TRBJ2-1; 10 positions match TRBD2. V shed 1 base and J 9 bases; nucleotides not matched to a gene: 12. Germline assignment: CDR1 DFQATT and CDR2 SNEGSKA (reference sequence). CDR3 size: 16 residues. The CDR3: CSARVSLAGGPPEQFF. The DNA for the CDR3 is TGCAGTGCTAGAGTTTCATTAGCGGGAGGCCCCCCTGAGCAGTTCTTC.

This clonotype was seen only a few times. The DNA for the CDR3 is TGTGCCAGCAGCTTAGGGGACAGGTATAGCAATCAGCCCCAGCATTTT. The encoded protein is CASSLGDRYSNQPQHF. The chain uses TRBV7-2 and TRBJ1-5; 8 bases map to TRBD1. Losses at the gene ends were 1 base for V and 0 bases for J; bases not matched to a gene: 2. Germline V gives CDR1 SGHTA, CDR2 FQGNSA. This CDR3 region has 16 residues.

This clonotype came up many times. The CDR3 DNA is TGTGCCAGCAGCTCCAAACTGCCGGGACAGGGACGTAATGAGCAGTTCTTC. Translating it yields CASSSKLPGQGRNEQFF. The rearrangement joins TRBV11-2 to TRBJ2-1; TRBD1 matches 9 bases. Germline V CDR1 and CDR2: SGHAT, FQNNGV. The ends lost 4 bases at V and 7 bases at J; junction bases unmatched: 14. CDR3 length: 17 amino acids.

This clonotype was detected a few times. V gene TRBV20-1 combines with J gene TRBJ1-2; possible D gene TRBD1, 6 bases. V lost 2 bases and J 4 bases, leaving 11 bases between the germline ends. The CDR3 consists of 13 residues. Germline CDR1 and CDR2: DFQATT and SNEGSKA (reference sequence). The CDR3 DNA reads TGCAGTGCTAGAACCGGGACAAGCTATGGCTACACCTTC. Translation gives CSARTGTSYGYTF.

V and J are TRBV5-1 and TRBJ2-1; D gene ambiguous. CDR1 SGHRS and CDR2 YFSETQ come from the germline V gene. The CDR3 consists of 13 residues. The ends were cut back, 0 bases at V and 15 bases at J, with 16 bases in the middle. CDR3 loop: CASSLGPSGRLFF. The DNA of the CDR3 is TGCGCCAGCAGCTTGGGCCCCTCGGGTCGGCTGTTCTTC.

This clonotype occurred a few times. This rearrangement joins TRBV18 to TRBJ1-3; 7 bases fit TRBD1. CDR3 length equals 13 residues. With V trimmed by 2 bases and J by 8 bases, 3 bases remained unmatched. CDR1 is KGHSH, CDR2 LQKENI, per germline. The CDR3: CASSPNRGDTIYF. For the CDR3, the DNA is TGTGCCAGCTCACCAAACAGGGGAGACACCATATATTTT.

In its sample, this clonotype was seen a few times. This chain links TRBV7-2 with TRBJ2-1; D is undetermined. Germline CDR1 reads SGHTA; CDR2 reads FQGNSA. Trimming removed 0 bases at V and 9 bases at J, with 9 bases between. The CDR3 sequence is 13 residues long. The CDR3 DNA sequence: TGTGCCAGCAGCTTAGCGCTCGCGTCTGAGCAGTTCTTC. Its protein product is CASSLALASEQFF.

This clonotype was counted many times. The CDR3 coding sequence is TGCAGCGTTGACCGGGGGTATGGCTACACCTTC. Translating it yields CSVDRGYGYTF. This chain uses TRBV29-1 with TRBJ1-2; D possibly corresponds to TRBD1 (5 bases). The germline CDR1 and CDR2 sequences are SQVTM and ANQGSEA. The CDR3 contains 11 residues. V was trimmed by 3 bases and J by 5 bases, leaving 7 bases between them.

This clonotype turned up a few times. This chain joins TRBV5-8 and TRBJ2-3; 8 bases match TRBD2. This CDR3 is 16 amino acids long. V dropped 0 bases and J dropped 2; count of bases not matched to a gene: 5. Per the germline V gene, CDR1 is SGHTS and CDR2 is YDEGEE. The chain's CDR3 is CASSLVGGRHTDTQYF. DNA of the CDR3: TGTGCCAGCAGCTTGGTAGGCGGGAGGCACACAGATACGCAGTATTTT.

Notes on this clonotype: The CDR3 does not close with the conserved phenylalanine or tryptophan, likely indicating a read error. This chain links TRBV20-1 with TRBJ2-7, with a weak D call TRBD2 (6 bases). This CDR3 has 13 residues. Germline CDR1 reads DFQATT; CDR2 reads SNEGSKA (reference sequence). V was cut by 6 bases and J by 0 bases, with 12 bases left in between. The CDR3 protein is CSAGTLSSYEQYL. The CDR3 DNA follows: TGCAGTGCCGGGACTTTGAGCTCCTACGAGCAGTACCTC.

The genes are TRBV20-1 and TRBJ1-5; D unclear. The CDR3 loop spans 13 amino acids. Germline CDR1 reads DFQATT; CDR2 reads SNEGSKA (reference sequence). V was trimmed by 3 bases and J by 5 bases, leaving 11 bases between them. The DNA of the CDR3 is TGCAGTGCTAGCCTCGCAGAGGATCAGCCCCAGCATTTT. It is translated as CSASLAEDQPQHF.

This clonotype rates as medium-sized. V usage is TRBV6-2 or TRBV6-3 and J usage is TRBJ2-6; D is possibly TRBD2 (6 bases). The CDR3 spans 15 residues. Germline CDR1 reads MNHEY; CDR2 reads SVGEGT. V was cut by 10 bases and J by 0 bases, with 13 bases left in between. For the CDR3, the DNA is TGTGCCATCGAAAGGAGGGGCTCTGGGGCCAACGTCCTGACTTTC. Translating it yields CAIERRGSGANVLTF.

This clonotype has more than one count but fewer than ten. The chain employs TRBV20-1 and TRBJ2-3; D ambiguous. Trimming shortened V by 5 bases and J by 3 bases, and 9 bases separated the two germline ends. Germline-derived CDR1 and CDR2 are DFQATT and SNEGSKA (reference sequence). The CDR3 loop spans 12 amino acids. This CDR3 is CSAASRTDTQYF. CDR3 in DNA: TGCAGTGCTGCCTCCCGGACAGATACGCAGTATTTT.

Note on this clonotype: One end of the junction is discordant with germline, which a read error may explain. The V gene is TRBV7-8, the J gene TRBJ2-7; 9 bases match TRBD2. Germline CDR1 reads SGHVS; CDR2 reads FQNEAQ. The CDR3 is made up of 16 amino acids. The CDR3 reads CASSLVVPTSGYEQNF. The CDR3 DNA reads TGTGCCAGCAGCTTAGTAGTTCCGACTAGCGGTTACGAGCAGAACTTC.

The chain combines TRBV29-1 with TRBJ1-5, with TRBD1 as a possible D gene (5 bases). In germline, CDR1 is SQVTM, CDR2 ANQGSEA. V dropped 4 bases and J dropped 2 bases, with 12 bases sitting between them. The CDR3 runs to 14 residues. CDR3 protein: CSVGLQGGNQPQHF. Written as DNA, the CDR3 is TGCAGCGTTGGGCTGCAGGGTGGCAATCAGCCCCAGCATTTT.